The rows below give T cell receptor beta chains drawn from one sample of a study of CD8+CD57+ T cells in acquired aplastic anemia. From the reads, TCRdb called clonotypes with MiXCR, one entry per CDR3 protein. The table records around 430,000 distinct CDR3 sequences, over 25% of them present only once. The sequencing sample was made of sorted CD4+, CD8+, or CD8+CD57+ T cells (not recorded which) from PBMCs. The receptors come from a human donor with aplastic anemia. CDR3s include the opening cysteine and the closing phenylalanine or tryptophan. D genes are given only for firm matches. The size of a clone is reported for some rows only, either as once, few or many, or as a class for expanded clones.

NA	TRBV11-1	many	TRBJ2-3	TGTGCCAGCAGCAACGGACTGGGGGTGGGAGATACGCAGTATTTT	CASSNGLGVGDTQYF
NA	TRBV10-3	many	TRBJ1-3	TGTGCCATCAGTAGTTCCCTAGATGGAAACACCATATATTTT	CAISSSLDGNTIYF
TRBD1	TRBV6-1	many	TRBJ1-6	TGTGCCAGCAGTATGGGACAGAATAATTCACCCCTCCACTTT	CASSMGQNNSPLHF
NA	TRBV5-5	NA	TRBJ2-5	TGTGCCAGCATCCACCGAAATACGGAGACCCAGTACTTC	CASIHRNTETQYF
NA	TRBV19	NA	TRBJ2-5	TGTGCCAGTCCTGGCAGGGGACGAGAGACCCAGTACTTC	CASPGRGRETQYF
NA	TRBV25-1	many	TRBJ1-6	TGTGCCAGCTTCGGACCCATGGGTTCACCCCTCCACTTT	CASFGPMGSPLHF
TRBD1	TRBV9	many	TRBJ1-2	TGTGCCAGCAGCGCAACAGGACAGGGTGTCGCTGGCTACACCTTC	CASSATGQGVAGYTF
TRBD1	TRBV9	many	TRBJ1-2	TGTGCCAGCAGCGTAGGGGACAGCGCTAACTATGGCTACACCTTC	CASSVGDSANYGYTF
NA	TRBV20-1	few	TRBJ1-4	TGCAGTGCTAGAACAGGTCCCGGAAAACTGTTTTTT	CSARTGPGKLFF
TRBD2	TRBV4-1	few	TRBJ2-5	TGCGCCAGCAGCCAAGAGGTTAGCGGGGGCACCCTTAAGACCCAGTACTTC	CASSQEVSGGTLKTQYF
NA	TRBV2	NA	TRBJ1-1	TGTGCCAGCCAAGGGGCTGAAGCTTTCTTT	CASQGAEAFF
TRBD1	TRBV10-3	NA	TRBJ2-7	TGTGCCATCAGCCCCGGGACAGGGGTCGATGAGCAGTACTTC	CAISPGTGVDEQYF
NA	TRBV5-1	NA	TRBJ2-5	TGCGCCAGCAGCGGGGACGCGTTCCAAGAGACCCAGTACTTC	CASSGDAFQETQYF
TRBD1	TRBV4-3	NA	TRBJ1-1	TGCGCCAGCAGCCTAGGACAGGCGTTAATGAACACTGAAGCTTTCTTT	CASSLGQALMNTEAFF
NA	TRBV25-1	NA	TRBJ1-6	TGTGCCTGGAGATCCGGGTTTAATTCACCCCTCCACTTT	CAWRSGFNSPLHF
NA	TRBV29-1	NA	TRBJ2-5	TGCAGCGTTGAGGTCGGGCGGGCCCCGAGGGAGACCCAGTACTTC	CSVEVGRAPRETQYF
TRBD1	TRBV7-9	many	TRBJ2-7	TGTGCCAGCAGAACGGACAGGGGGACGGACGAGCAGTACTTC	CASRTDRGTDEQYF
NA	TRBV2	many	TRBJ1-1	TGTGCCAGCAGTTTACAGGGCCCCACTGAAGCTTTCTTT	CASSLQGPTEAFF
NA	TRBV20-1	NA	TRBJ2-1	TGCAGTGCGGACAAGGGACATACTCGGGATGAGCAGTTCTTC	CSADKGHTRDEQFF
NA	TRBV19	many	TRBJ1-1	TGTGCCAGTAGTGGACAGTATAACACTGAAGCTTTCTTT	CASSGQYNTEAFF
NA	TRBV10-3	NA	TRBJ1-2	TGTGCCAGCAGCACTCTAGTGACAGACGTCTATGGCTACACCTTC	CASSTLVTDVYGYTF
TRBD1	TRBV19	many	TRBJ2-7	TGTGCCAGTAGTCTGGGGAAGGGGGCGTATTACGAGCAGTACTTC	CASSLGKGAYYEQYF
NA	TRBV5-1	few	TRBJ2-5	TGCGCCAGCAGTCAGGGTTGGGGGGAGACCCAGTACTTC	CASSQGWGETQYF
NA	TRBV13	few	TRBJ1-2	TGTGCCAGCAGCTTGGACATCTCTTCGGCCTATGGCTACACCTTC	CASSLDISSAYGYTF
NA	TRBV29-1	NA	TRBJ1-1	TGCAGCGTTGGACGGCTAGAAGCTTTCTTT	CSVGRLEAFF
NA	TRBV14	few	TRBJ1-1	TGTGCCAGCAGCCAACGACTGAGACACACTGAAGCTTTCTTT	CASSQRLRHTEAFF
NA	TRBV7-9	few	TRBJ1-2	TGTGTCAGCAGCTTAGTTGGAGCTAACTATGGCTACACCTTC	CVSSLVGANYGYTF
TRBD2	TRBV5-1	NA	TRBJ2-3	TGCGCCAGCATACTGACTAGCGGAAGCACAGATACGCAGTATTTT	CASILTSGSTDTQYF
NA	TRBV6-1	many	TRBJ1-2	TGTGCCAGCAGCACAGGGAATAACTATGGCTACACCTTC	CASSTGNNYGYTF
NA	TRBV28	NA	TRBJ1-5	TGTGCCAGCAGTTTTAGGGGTCTCGGAAGCTACCAGCATTTT	CASSFRGLGSYQHF
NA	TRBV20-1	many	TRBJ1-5	TGCAGTGCTAGAGAAGTCAGCAATCAGCCCCAGCATTTT	CSAREVSNQPQHF
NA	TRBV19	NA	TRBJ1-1	TGTGCCAGTAGTACGCCGAAGGGGCGGATTCACACTGAAGCTTTCTTT	CASSTPKGRIHTEAFF
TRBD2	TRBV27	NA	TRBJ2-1	TGTGCCAGCAGTTTTCATCGCGGACTAGCGGGCAACAATGAGCAGTTCTTC	CASSFHRGLAGNNEQFF
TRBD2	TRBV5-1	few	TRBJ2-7	TGCGCCAGCAGCTTGGTAGCGGGGGGGTCCGGACACGAGCAGTACTTC	CASSLVAGGSGHEQYF
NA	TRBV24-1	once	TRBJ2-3	TGTGCCAGCAGCTCCATCCCAGGGCCTAGCACTGATACGCAGTATTTT	CASSSIPGPSTDTQYF
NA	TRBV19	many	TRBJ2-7	TGTGCCAGTAGTAGGGTAGCGGATTCCTACGAGCAGTACTTC	CASSRVADSYEQYF
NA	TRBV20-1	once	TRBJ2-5	TGCAGCGCTACCGTCGCGGAGACCCAGTACTTC	CSATVAETQYF
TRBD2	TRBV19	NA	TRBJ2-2	TGTGCCAGTAGTATCGGGACTAGTAACCCCGGGGAGCTGTTTTTT	CASSIGTSNPGELFF
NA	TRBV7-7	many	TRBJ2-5	TGTGCTAGCAGCTTATCAGGGGCCGAAGAGACCCAGTACTTC	CASSLSGAEETQYF
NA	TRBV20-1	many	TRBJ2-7	TGCAGTGCTAGACGCAGGGGACCCTACGAGCAGTACTTC	CSARRRGPYEQYF
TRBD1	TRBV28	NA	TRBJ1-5	TGTGCCAGCAGCTCAGGGGGCGTCAATCAGCCCCAGCATTTT	CASSSGGVNQPQHF
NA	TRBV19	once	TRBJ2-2	TGTGCCAGTAGAGGCGGGTGGGGGGCTCCTAACACCGGGGAGCTGTTTTTT	CASRGGWGAPNTGELFF
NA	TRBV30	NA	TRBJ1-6	TGTGCCTGGAAAGGACGTTATAATTCACCCCTCCACTTT	CAWKGRYNSPLHF
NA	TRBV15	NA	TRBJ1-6	TGTGCCACCAGCAGGCCACGGGGACTGACTGATTCACCCCTCCACTTT	CATSRPRGLTDSPLHF
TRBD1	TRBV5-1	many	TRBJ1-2	TGCGCCAGCAGCTTGGGACAGGGATTTGCTGGCTACACCTTC	CASSLGQGFAGYTF
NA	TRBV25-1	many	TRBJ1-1	TGTGCCAGCAGTGCCGGACCGAACACTGAAGCTTTCTTT	CASSAGPNTEAFF
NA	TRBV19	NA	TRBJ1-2	TGTGCCAGTACCGGGACCGCGTTGCACTATGGCTACACCTTC	CASTGTALHYGYTF
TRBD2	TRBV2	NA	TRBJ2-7	TGTGCCAGCAGCCCCCGGGGAGCGGGGGGATCAAACCCGGGAGAGCAGTACTTC	CASSPRGAGGSNPGEQYF
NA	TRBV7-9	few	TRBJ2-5	TGTGCCAGCAGCCCGATAAGGGGTGGGCAAGAGACCCAGTACTTC	CASSPIRGGQETQYF
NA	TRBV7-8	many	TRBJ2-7	TGTGCCAGCAGCTTAGCCTGGGGGCAGGGGAACTACGAGCAGTACTTC	CASSLAWGQGNYEQYF
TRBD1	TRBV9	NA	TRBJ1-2	TGTGCCAGCAGCACTAAGGACAGGGCTGATGGCTACACCTTC	CASSTKDRADGYTF
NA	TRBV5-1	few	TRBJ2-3	TGCGCCAGCCAAACAGGCGGGATTCGCACAGATACGCAGTATTTT	CASQTGGIRTDTQYF